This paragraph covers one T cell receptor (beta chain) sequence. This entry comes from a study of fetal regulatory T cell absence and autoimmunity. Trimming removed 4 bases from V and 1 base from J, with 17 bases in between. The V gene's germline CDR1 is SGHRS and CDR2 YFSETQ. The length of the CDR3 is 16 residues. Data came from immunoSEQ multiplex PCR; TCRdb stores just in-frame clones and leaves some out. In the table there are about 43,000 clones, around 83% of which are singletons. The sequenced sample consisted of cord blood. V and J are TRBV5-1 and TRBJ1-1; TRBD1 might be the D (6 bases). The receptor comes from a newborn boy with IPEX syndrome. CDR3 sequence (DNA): TGCGCCAGCAGCCTTTTTAACAGGGTTCCGAACACTGAAGCTTTCTTT. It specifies CASSLFNRVPNTEAFF.